These T cell receptor beta chains were read from a single sample in a study of PD-1 blockade in classical Hodgkin lymphoma. Clones were sequenced by immunoSEQ multiplex PCR, and TCRdb holds only the in-frame ones, with some missing. Of 7,000 or so clones in the sample, roughly 63% were seen once. This material consisted of CD8+ T cells from blood, taken before the fourth cycle of nivolumab. The receptors stem from a human donor with classical Hodgkin lymphoma. Both conserved end residues are part of each CDR3. A D gene is named only where the DNA matches it firmly. The size entry is marked missing in some rows and otherwise reads once, few, many or a size class.

d_gene: -; j_gene: TRBJ1-2; v_gene: TRBV28; abundance: medium-sized; CDR3nt: TGTGCCAGCAGTTTGAGTCGACAGTATGGCTACACCTTC; CDR3aa: CASSLSRQYGYTF
d_gene: -; j_gene: TRBJ2-1; v_gene: TRBV19; abundance: -; CDR3nt: TGTGCCAGTATCGGAGGGAACTCCTACAATGAGCAGTTCTTC; CDR3aa: CASIGGNSYNEQFF
d_gene: -; j_gene: TRBJ2-5; v_gene: TRBV25-1; abundance: -; CDR3nt: TGTGCCAGCAGTGAGTTAGAGACCCAGTACTTC; CDR3aa: CASSELETQYF
d_gene: -; j_gene: TRBJ2-3; v_gene: TRBV14; abundance: -; CDR3nt: TGTGCCAGCAGGCCTCGAGGCGCAGATACGCAGTATTTT; CDR3aa: CASRPRGADTQYF
d_gene: TRBD1; j_gene: TRBJ2-2; v_gene: TRBV6-4; abundance: -; CDR3nt: TGTGCCAGCAGCGACAGGGGGCGAACCGGGGAGCTGTTTTTT; CDR3aa: CASSDRGRTGELFF
d_gene: -; j_gene: TRBJ1-4; v_gene: TRBV2; abundance: -; CDR3nt: TGTGCCAGCGAACGGGGGCACACGGGAGAAAAACTGTTTTTT; CDR3aa: CASERGHTGEKLFF
d_gene: -; j_gene: TRBJ2-2; v_gene: TRBV5-4; abundance: -; CDR3nt: TGTGCCAGCAGCTTGGAAAGGGCCGGGGAGCTGTTTTTT; CDR3aa: CASSLERAGELFF
d_gene: TRBD1; j_gene: TRBJ1-1; v_gene: TRBV10-3; abundance: -; CDR3nt: TGTGCCATCAGTGAGTCGACGGGGACAGGGCGAGGCTGGAACACTGAAGCTTTCTTT; CDR3aa: CAISESTGTGRGWNTEAFF
d_gene: TRBD2; j_gene: TRBJ2-7; v_gene: TRBV2; abundance: -; CDR3nt: TGTGCCAGCAGTGATCCCACTAGCGGGAGGGCCCCCTACGAGCAGTACTTC; CDR3aa: CASSDPTSGRAPYEQYF
d_gene: TRBD1; j_gene: TRBJ2-7; v_gene: TRBV11-2; abundance: few; CDR3nt: TGTGCCAGCAGCCCGGCGCAGGGGGACCACGAGCAGTACTTC; CDR3aa: CASSPAQGDHEQYF
d_gene: -; j_gene: TRBJ1-5; v_gene: TRBV7-7; abundance: few; CDR3nt: TGTGCCAGCAGCTCAGGGACGGCGAATCAGCCCCAGCATTTT; CDR3aa: CASSSGTANQPQHF
d_gene: TRBD2; j_gene: TRBJ2-2; v_gene: TRBV19; abundance: -; CDR3nt: TGTGCCAGTAGTATGGGAGGGGCTGCCGGGGAGCTGTTTTTT; CDR3aa: CASSMGGAAGELFF
d_gene: -; j_gene: TRBJ1-1; v_gene: TRBV27; abundance: large; CDR3nt: TGTGCCAGCAGCCTTCAGGGCCCCCGGGGTGAAGCTTTCTTT; CDR3aa: CASSLQGPRGEAFF
d_gene: -; j_gene: TRBJ1-6; v_gene: TRBV27; abundance: few; CDR3nt: -; CDR3aa: CASSSSTGVRSPLHF
d_gene: TRBD1; j_gene: TRBJ2-7; v_gene: TRBV11-2; abundance: -; CDR3nt: TGTGCCAGCAGCTTCGGGACAGGGGGGGCCTACGAGCAGTACTTC; CDR3aa: CASSFGTGGAYEQYF
d_gene: TRBD2; j_gene: TRBJ2-7; v_gene: TRBV6-1; abundance: few; CDR3nt: TGTGCCAGCAGTGCCGAAATTAGCGGGAGGGTCGACGAGCAGTACTTC; CDR3aa: CASSAEISGRVDEQYF
d_gene: -; j_gene: TRBJ1-1; v_gene: TRBV7-9; abundance: large; CDR3nt: TGTGCCAGCAGCTTAGGTCGCAGGTATGAAGCTTTCTTT; CDR3aa: CASSLGRRYEAFF
d_gene: TRBD1; j_gene: TRBJ1-1; v_gene: TRBV7-9; abundance: -; CDR3nt: TGTGCCAGCAGCCGGACAGGACCTAACACTGAAGCTTTCTTT; CDR3aa: CASSRTGPNTEAFF
d_gene: -; j_gene: TRBJ2-7; v_gene: TRBV7-9; abundance: -; CDR3nt: TGTGCCAGCAGCTTCGGGCAGGGTAGTCTTTACGAGCAGTACTTC; CDR3aa: CASSFGQGSLYEQYF
d_gene: TRBD2; j_gene: TRBJ2-3; v_gene: TRBV27; abundance: -; CDR3nt: TGTGCCAGCAGTTTAAGACTAGCGGGAGTTGCTGATACGCAGTATTTT; CDR3aa: CASSLRLAGVADTQYF
d_gene: -; j_gene: TRBJ2-1; v_gene: TRBV7-6; abundance: -; CDR3nt: TGTGCCAGCAGCTTTCCCTCGGGGGCCAACTACAATGAGCAGTTCTTC; CDR3aa: CASSFPSGANYNEQFF
d_gene: -; j_gene: TRBJ1-1; v_gene: TRBV6-5; abundance: -; CDR3nt: TGTGCCAGCAGTTACTGGGGGCGCGCCACTGAAGCTTTCTTT; CDR3aa: CASSYWGRATEAFF
d_gene: TRBD1; j_gene: TRBJ1-6; v_gene: TRBV5-4; abundance: -; CDR3nt: TGTGCCAGCAGCTCCTCCACGGACAGGACTAATTCACCCCTCCACTTT; CDR3aa: CASSSSTDRTNSPLHF
d_gene: TRBD2; j_gene: TRBJ2-7; v_gene: TRBV19; abundance: -; CDR3nt: TGTGCCAGTAGTCCCCTGGCGGGAGAGTCCTACGAGCAGTACTTC; CDR3aa: CASSPLAGESYEQYF
d_gene: -; j_gene: TRBJ2-1; v_gene: TRBV19; abundance: -; CDR3nt: TGTGCCAGTAGTATCGTCCCTAGTGCCTCCTACAATGAGCAGTTCTTC; CDR3aa: CASSIVPSASYNEQFF
d_gene: -; j_gene: TRBJ2-7; v_gene: TRBV6-5; abundance: few; CDR3nt: TGTGCCAGCGGGGCAGTCGCCGCCTACGAGCAGTACTTC; CDR3aa: CASGAVAAYEQYF
d_gene: TRBD2; j_gene: TRBJ2-5; v_gene: TRBV27; abundance: -; CDR3nt: TGTGCCAGCAGTTTGGTAGCGGGAGTGGAGACCCAGTACTTC; CDR3aa: CASSLVAGVETQYF
d_gene: TRBD1; j_gene: TRBJ2-5; v_gene: TRBV30; abundance: once; CDR3nt: TGTGCCTGGAGTTTTCGCCCCCGGGGACAGGGGGGGGAGACCCAGTACTTC; CDR3aa: CAWSFRPRGQGGETQYF
d_gene: TRBD1; j_gene: TRBJ2-7; v_gene: TRBV7-2; abundance: -; CDR3nt: TGTGCCAGCAGGGGGACAGGGATGATCTACGAGCAGTACTTC; CDR3aa: CASRGTGMIYEQYF
d_gene: TRBD2; j_gene: TRBJ2-1; v_gene: TRBV5-1; abundance: -; CDR3nt: TGCGCCAGCAGAGGAGGTTCTAGCGGGGCCTTACCCGGCTCCTACAATGAGCAGTTCTTC; CDR3aa: CASRGGSSGALPGSYNEQFF
d_gene: -; j_gene: TRBJ2-6; v_gene: TRBV12-5; abundance: -; CDR3nt: TGTGCTAGTGGTTTTGTACCATCCGGGACACCTTCCTCTGGGGCCAACGTCCTGACTTTC; CDR3aa: CASGFVPSGTPSSGANVLTF
d_gene: -; j_gene: TRBJ2-3; v_gene: TRBV7-6; abundance: -; CDR3nt: TGTGCCAGCAGCTTTTCCGGTTTGGGGACAGATACGCAGTATTTT; CDR3aa: CASSFSGLGTDTQYF
d_gene: -; j_gene: TRBJ2-1; v_gene: TRBV11-2; abundance: once; CDR3nt: TGTGCCAGCAGCTTAGATGCGGGAAGCTCCTACAATGAGCAGTTCTTC; CDR3aa: CASSLDAGSSYNEQFF
d_gene: -; j_gene: TRBJ1-5; v_gene: TRBV27; abundance: -; CDR3nt: TGTGCCAGCAGTTTATCACGCGGTGAACCCCAGCATTTT; CDR3aa: CASSLSRGEPQHF
d_gene: -; j_gene: TRBJ2-1; v_gene: TRBV11-2; abundance: -; CDR3nt: TGTGCCAGCAGCTTTGGCGGTAACGGGGCCGACCCCCACAATGAGCAGTTCTTC; CDR3aa: CASSFGGNGADPHNEQFF
d_gene: TRBD1; j_gene: TRBJ1-5; v_gene: TRBV7-8; abundance: -; CDR3nt: TGTGCCAGCAGCTCGGACAGGGAGTATAGCAATCAGCCCCAGCATTTT; CDR3aa: CASSSDREYSNQPQHF
d_gene: TRBD2; j_gene: TRBJ2-1; v_gene: TRBV9; abundance: few; CDR3nt: TGTGCCAGCAGCGTAGTCGCGGGAGTTGGCAATGAGCAGTTCTTC; CDR3aa: CASSVVAGVGNEQFF
d_gene: TRBD2; j_gene: TRBJ2-7; v_gene: TRBV11-3; abundance: -; CDR3nt: TGTGCCAGCAGCCCTACTCCGGGACTAGTTTCCGAGCAGTACTTC; CDR3aa: CASSPTPGLVSEQYF
d_gene: -; j_gene: TRBJ2-3; v_gene: TRBV27; abundance: -; CDR3nt: TGTGCCAGCAGTTTGGGCAGCACAGATACGCAGTATTTT; CDR3aa: CASSLGSTDTQYF
d_gene: TRBD1; j_gene: TRBJ2-7; v_gene: TRBV2; abundance: -; CDR3nt: TGTGCCAGGGGACAGGCCCGCTTGCCCTACGAGCAGTACTTC; CDR3aa: CARGQARLPYEQYF
d_gene: -; j_gene: TRBJ2-7; v_gene: TRBV2; abundance: medium-sized; CDR3nt: TGTGCCAGCAGCGCGACAGAGGGCGAGCAGTACTTC; CDR3aa: CASSATEGEQYF
d_gene: TRBD2; j_gene: TRBJ2-1; v_gene: TRBV5-4; abundance: -; CDR3nt: TGTGCCAGCAGCCCTGGACTAGCGGGAGGGCCAAATGAGCAGTTCTTC; CDR3aa: CASSPGLAGGPNEQFF
d_gene: -; j_gene: TRBJ2-2; v_gene: TRBV29-1; abundance: -; CDR3nt: TGCAGCGTTGAAGGCTGGGCGTCAGGGCCCGGGGAGCTGTTTTTT; CDR3aa: CSVEGWASGPGELFF
d_gene: TRBD1; j_gene: TRBJ2-2; v_gene: TRBV7-2; abundance: -; CDR3nt: TGTGCCAGCAGCTCTCAGGGACAGGTGGCCACCGGGGAGCTGTTTTTT; CDR3aa: CASSSQGQVATGELFF
d_gene: -; j_gene: TRBJ2-2; v_gene: TRBV5-6; abundance: -; CDR3nt: TGTGCCAGCAGCTTGGTCCATAACACCGGGGAGCTGTTTTTT; CDR3aa: CASSLVHNTGELFF
d_gene: -; j_gene: TRBJ1-5; v_gene: TRBV2; abundance: -; CDR3nt: TGTGCCAGCAGTGGGGACCGGGCAGGCGGGAACAATCAGCCCCAGCATTTT; CDR3aa: CASSGDRAGGNNQPQHF
d_gene: -; j_gene: TRBJ1-2; v_gene: TRBV6-1; abundance: few; CDR3nt: TGTGCCAGCAGCCTCGGAGGCCGGGGCTACACCTTC; CDR3aa: CASSLGGRGYTF
d_gene: -; j_gene: TRBJ2-2; v_gene: TRBV11-3; abundance: few; CDR3nt: TGTGCCAGCAGCGTCAGAACCGGGGAGCTGTTTTTT; CDR3aa: CASSVRTGELFF
d_gene: TRBD1; j_gene: TRBJ1-4; v_gene: TRBV18; abundance: few; CDR3nt: TGTGCCAGCTCACCGCCAAAGGGGGCCGGCAATGAAAAACTGTTTTTT; CDR3aa: CASSPPKGAGNEKLFF
d_gene: -; j_gene: TRBJ2-2; v_gene: TRBV4-2; abundance: once; CDR3nt: TGTGCCAGCAGCTTGGTACACGCCGACACCGGGGAGCTGTTTTTT; CDR3aa: CASSLVHADTGELFF
d_gene: -; j_gene: TRBJ2-7; v_gene: TRBV6-5; abundance: -; CDR3nt: TGTGCCAGCAGTTACACTGGGGGGGCCCCCGACGAGCAGTACTTC; CDR3aa: CASSYTGGAPDEQYF
d_gene: -; j_gene: TRBJ1-3; v_gene: TRBV27; abundance: -; CDR3nt: TGTGCCAGCAGTACAGGGCGCCTTGTCTCTGGAAACACCATATATTTT; CDR3aa: CASSTGRLVSGNTIYF
d_gene: -; j_gene: TRBJ2-3; v_gene: TRBV5-1; abundance: few; CDR3nt: TGCGCCAGCAGCTTGAGGAGGCCGAGCACAGATACGCAGTATTTT; CDR3aa: CASSLRRPSTDTQYF
d_gene: -; j_gene: TRBJ2-3; v_gene: TRBV11-3; abundance: -; CDR3nt: TGTGCCAGCAGCTTTGAACAGGTGGATACGCAGTATTTT; CDR3aa: CASSFEQVDTQYF
d_gene: TRBD2; j_gene: TRBJ2-5; v_gene: TRBV15; abundance: -; CDR3nt: TGTGCCACCAGCAGATGGGGCGGGGGGGACCAAGAGACCCAGTACTTC; CDR3aa: CATSRWGGGDQETQYF
d_gene: -; j_gene: TRBJ2-1; v_gene: TRBV5-1; abundance: once; CDR3nt: TGCGCCAGCAGCTCCGCCCCGGGACAGGGGGCGACTAGCGGGAGCTGGAATGAGCAGTTCTTC; CDR3aa: CASSSAPGQGATSGSWNEQFF
d_gene: TRBD1; j_gene: TRBJ2-7; v_gene: TRBV10-3; abundance: -; CDR3nt: TGTGCCATCAGCGGGACAGGGGAAACCTACGAGCAGTACTTC; CDR3aa: CAISGTGETYEQYF